The clone carrying this T cell receptor (beta chain) was observed a few times. Its antigen remains unidentified. These data originate in a study of post-analysis software for immune sequencing data. Findings of the study overall: Roughly five TRBV segments were significantly more frequent in patients than in controls. TRBV5-6, TRBV5-1 and TRBV20-1 were among these segments. People with multiple sclerosis had a significantly lower normalized Chao1 diversity than controls did.

Unique molecular identifiers were present in the TCR beta cDNA libraries. MiXCR, run by TCRdb on the PCR reads, gives a single entry per CDR3 protein. Of 350,000 to 450,000 distinct CDR3 sequences detected, about a third appear once; the ten largest clones hold about an eighth. The CDR3 extends over 13 amino acids. The V gene lost 5 bases and the J gene lost 8 bases, with 15 bases spanning the gap. From germline, CDR1 is SGHVS and CDR2 FQNEAQ. The clonotype comes from a girl between 5 and 17 years old with multiple sclerosis. The V gene is TRBV7-8, the J gene TRBJ1-2; D gene uncertain. The sequenced sample was blood. CDR3 sequence reads: CASSRPPSEGYTF. CDR3 DNA sequence: TGTGCCAGCAGCCGACCACCATCTGAGGGCTACACCTTC.